The clone carrying this T cell receptor (beta chain) was detected ten times or more. The antigen remains undetermined. Germline-derived CDR1 and CDR2 are MNHNS and SASEGT. Trimming removed 5 bases from V and 3 bases from J; junction bases left unmatched: 13. CDR3 length: 16 residues. This specimen comes from a study of CD8 T cells in ankylosing spondylitis. Study-wide results and limits: A CD8+ phenotype characterized the disease-linked clones, which were relatively rare in peripheral blood. Apparently characteristic of ankylosing spondylitis blood was a TCR beta motif (about 8 highly homologous variants).

TCRdb re-derived calls from the 5' RACE reads in MiXCR, one entry per CDR3 protein. The table shows 250,000 to 400,000 distinct CDR3 sequences, with 11% occurring only once. This TCR came from a female donor with ankylosing spondylitis or in good health (not recorded which). V is TRBV6-1 and J is TRBJ2-7; 7 nucleotides match TRBD1. Sample: blood, either unsorted or a sorted T cell fraction (not recorded which). Here the CDR3 DNA reads TGTGCCAGCAGTCGTGAACCGAACAGGGGTAGCTACGAGCAGTACTTC. As protein: CASSREPNRGSYEQYF.